The source of this TCR beta chain is a study of cytomegalovirus exposure and HLA in healthy donors. As for this clone: What it recognizes is unknown.

Germline values: CDR1 MGHRA, CDR2 YSYEKL. CDR3 length: 18 residues. J gave up 5 bases and V 1 base, and 12 bases lay outside the gene matches. Study-level results: With later analysis, a missense DCLRE1C variant became linked to TCR beta V- and J-gene trimming. The study found most TCR sequences rare, yet found some public TCRs in many donors.

Primers: 60 Vbeta forward and 13 Jbeta reverse. TCRdb's copy holds only in-frame clones and misses some; the assay was immunoSEQ multiplex PCR. The data contain 200,000 or so clones, 87% of them singletons. The chain couples TRBV4-1 to TRBJ2-5; TRBD1 matches 11 bases. The clonotype comes from a girl less than two years old in good health and CMV-seronegative. Material for sequencing was PBMCs. DNA for the CDR3: TGCGCCAGCAGCCAAGGTGGTTCGGGACAGGGGGTTTGGGAGACCCAGTACTTC. Translating it yields CASSQGGSGQGVWETQYF.